In this sample, the clone carrying this T cell receptor beta chain turned up many times. Its antigen is unidentified. In germline, CDR1 is SGHRS, CDR2 YFSETQ. V was clipped by 1 base and J by 5 bases; unmatched bases: 6. This CDR3 is 15 amino acids long. The data originate from a study of CD8 T cells in ankylosing spondylitis. Overall study findings and caveats: Past research had described some motif variants in reactive arthritis synovial fluid and blood. Characteristic, it appeared, of ankylosing spondylitis blood was a TCR beta motif of several highly homologous variants. Clones tied to disease were said to be significantly enriched in matched ankylosing spondylitis synovial fluid.

Preparation of TCR beta libraries was done by quantitative 5'-RACE with molecular barcodes. TCRdb independently ran MiXCR on the 5' RACE reads; one entry per CDR3 protein. The sample comprises about 69,000 distinct CDR3 sequences, about 5.2% of which are singletons, and about 2% rests with the top ten. The source of this sequence is a male donor with ankylosing spondylitis or in good health (not recorded which). The chain recombines TRBV5-1 with TRBJ2-1; 7 bases map to TRBD2. The sequenced sample consisted of blood, either unsorted or a sorted T cell fraction (not recorded which). Here the CDR3 reads CASSLSGTTDNEQFF. CDR3 DNA sequence: TGCGCCAGCAGCTTGTCCGGGACTACAGACAATGAGCAGTTCTTC.